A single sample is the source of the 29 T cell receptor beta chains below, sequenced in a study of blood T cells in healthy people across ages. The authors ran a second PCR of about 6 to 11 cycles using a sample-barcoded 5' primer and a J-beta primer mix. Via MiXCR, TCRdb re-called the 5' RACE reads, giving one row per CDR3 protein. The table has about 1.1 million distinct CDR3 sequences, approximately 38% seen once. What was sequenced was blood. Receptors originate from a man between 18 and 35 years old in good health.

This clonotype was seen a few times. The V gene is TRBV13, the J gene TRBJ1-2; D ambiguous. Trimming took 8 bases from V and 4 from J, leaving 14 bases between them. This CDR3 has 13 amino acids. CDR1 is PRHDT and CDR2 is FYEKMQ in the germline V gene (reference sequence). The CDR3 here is CASQGETSYGYTF. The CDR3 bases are TGTGCCAGCCAAGGAGAGACCTCCTATGGCTACACCTTC.

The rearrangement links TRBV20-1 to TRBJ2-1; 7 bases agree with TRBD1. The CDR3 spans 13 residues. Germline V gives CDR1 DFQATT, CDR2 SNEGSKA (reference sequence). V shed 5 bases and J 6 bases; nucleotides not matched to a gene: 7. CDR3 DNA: TGCAGTGCTCCACGGACAGGCACCAATGAGCAGTTCTTC. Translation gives CSAPRTGTNEQFF.

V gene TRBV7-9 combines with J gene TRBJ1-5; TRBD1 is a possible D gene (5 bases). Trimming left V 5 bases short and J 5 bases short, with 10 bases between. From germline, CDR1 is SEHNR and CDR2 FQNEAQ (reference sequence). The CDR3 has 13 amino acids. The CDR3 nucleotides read TGTGCCAGCAGCAAAATAGGGGATCAGCCCCAGCATTTT. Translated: CASSKIGDQPQHF.

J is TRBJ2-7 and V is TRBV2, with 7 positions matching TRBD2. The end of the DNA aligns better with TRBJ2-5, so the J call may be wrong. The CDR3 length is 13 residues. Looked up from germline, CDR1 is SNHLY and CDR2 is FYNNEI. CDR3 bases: TGTGCCAGCAGTGATCCGGGGGGAGAGACCCAGTACTTC. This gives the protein CASSDPGGETQYF.

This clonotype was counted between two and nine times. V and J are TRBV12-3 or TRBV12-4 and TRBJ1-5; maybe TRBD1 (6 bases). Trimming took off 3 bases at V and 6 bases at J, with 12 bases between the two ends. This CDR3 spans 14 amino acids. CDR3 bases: TGTGCCAGCAGTTTCCCAGGGGATCTTCAGCCCCAGCATTTT. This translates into CASSFPGDLQPQHF.

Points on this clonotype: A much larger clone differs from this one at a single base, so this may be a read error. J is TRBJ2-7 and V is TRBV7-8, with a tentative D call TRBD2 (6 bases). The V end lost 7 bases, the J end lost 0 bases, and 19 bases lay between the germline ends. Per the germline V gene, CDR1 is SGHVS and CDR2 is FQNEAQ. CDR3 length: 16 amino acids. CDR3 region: CASTLRAGRSSYEQYF. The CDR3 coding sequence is TGTGCCAGCACACTTAGGGCGGGGAGGAGCTCCTACGAGCAGTACTTC.

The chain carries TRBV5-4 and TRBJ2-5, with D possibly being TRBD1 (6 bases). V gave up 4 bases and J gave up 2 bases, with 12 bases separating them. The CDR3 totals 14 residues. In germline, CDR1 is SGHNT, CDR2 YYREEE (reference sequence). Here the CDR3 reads CASSTDRLQETQYF. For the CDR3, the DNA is TGTGCCAGCAGCACCGACAGGCTGCAAGAGACCCAGTACTTC.

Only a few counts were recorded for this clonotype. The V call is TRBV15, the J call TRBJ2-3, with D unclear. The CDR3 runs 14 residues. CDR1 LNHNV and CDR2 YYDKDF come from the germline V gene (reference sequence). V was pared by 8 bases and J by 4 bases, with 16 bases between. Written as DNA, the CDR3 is TGTGCCACCGTATCTGGACCCCGGGCAGATACGCAGTATTTT. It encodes CATVSGPRADTQYF.

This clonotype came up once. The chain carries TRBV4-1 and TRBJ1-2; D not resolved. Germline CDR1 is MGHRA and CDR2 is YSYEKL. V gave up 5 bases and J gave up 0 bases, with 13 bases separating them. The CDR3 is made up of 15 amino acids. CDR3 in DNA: TGCGCCAGCAGCAAAGCTTCGTCTCCTAACTATGGCTACACCTTC. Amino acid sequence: CASSKASSPNYGYTF.

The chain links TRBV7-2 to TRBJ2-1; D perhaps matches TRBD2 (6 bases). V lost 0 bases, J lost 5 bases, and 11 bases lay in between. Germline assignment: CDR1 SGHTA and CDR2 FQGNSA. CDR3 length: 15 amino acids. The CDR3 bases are TGTGCCAGCAGCTTAGCGGGGGGTTCCCACAATGAGCAGTTCTTC. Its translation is CASSLAGGSHNEQFF.

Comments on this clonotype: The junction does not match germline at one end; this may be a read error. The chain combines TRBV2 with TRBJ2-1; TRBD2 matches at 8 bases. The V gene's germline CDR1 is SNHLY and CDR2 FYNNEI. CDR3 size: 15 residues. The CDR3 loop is CTSSELGLAGNEQFF. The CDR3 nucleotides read TGTACCAGCAGTGAACTTGGTCTAGCGGGCAATGAGCAGTTCTTC.

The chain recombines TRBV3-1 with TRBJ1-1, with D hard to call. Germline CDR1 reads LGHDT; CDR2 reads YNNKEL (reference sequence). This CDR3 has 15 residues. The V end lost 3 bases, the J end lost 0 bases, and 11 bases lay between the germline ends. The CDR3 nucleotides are TGTGCCAGCAGCCACGGACCGACACTGAACACTGAAGCTTTCTTT. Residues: CASSHGPTLNTEAFF.

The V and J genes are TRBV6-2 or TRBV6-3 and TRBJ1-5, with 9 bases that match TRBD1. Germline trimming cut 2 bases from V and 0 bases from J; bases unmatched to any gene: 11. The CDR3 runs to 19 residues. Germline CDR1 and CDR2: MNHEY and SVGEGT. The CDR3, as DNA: TGTGCCAGCAGTTACGCCCGGGACAGGGATCCCCATAGCAATCAGCCCCAGCATTTT. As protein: CASSYARDRDPHSNQPQHF.

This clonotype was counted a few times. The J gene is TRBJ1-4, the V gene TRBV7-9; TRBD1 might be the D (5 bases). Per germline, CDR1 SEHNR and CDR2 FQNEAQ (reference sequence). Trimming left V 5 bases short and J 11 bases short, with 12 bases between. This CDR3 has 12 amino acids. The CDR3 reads CASSRDRGKLFF. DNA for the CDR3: TGTGCCAGCAGCAGGGACCGTGGGAAACTGTTTTTT.

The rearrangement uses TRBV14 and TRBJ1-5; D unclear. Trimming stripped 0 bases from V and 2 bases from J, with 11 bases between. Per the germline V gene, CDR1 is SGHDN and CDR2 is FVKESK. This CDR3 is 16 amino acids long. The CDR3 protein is CASSQDSTVGNQPQHF. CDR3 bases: TGTGCCAGCAGCCAAGATTCCACGGTGGGCAATCAGCCCCAGCATTTT.

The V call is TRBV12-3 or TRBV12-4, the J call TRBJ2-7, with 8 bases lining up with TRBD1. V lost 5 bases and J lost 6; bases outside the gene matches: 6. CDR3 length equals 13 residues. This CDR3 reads CASSGQGFVEQYF. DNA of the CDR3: TGTGCCAGCAGTGGACAGGGATTCGTCGAGCAGTACTTC.

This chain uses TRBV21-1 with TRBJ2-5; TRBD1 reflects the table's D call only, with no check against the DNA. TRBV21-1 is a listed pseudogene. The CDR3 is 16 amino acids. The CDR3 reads CASSRKQGGLGESQYF. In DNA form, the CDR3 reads TGTGCCAGCAGCAGAAAACAGGGGGGATTAGGAGAGTCCCAGTACTTC.

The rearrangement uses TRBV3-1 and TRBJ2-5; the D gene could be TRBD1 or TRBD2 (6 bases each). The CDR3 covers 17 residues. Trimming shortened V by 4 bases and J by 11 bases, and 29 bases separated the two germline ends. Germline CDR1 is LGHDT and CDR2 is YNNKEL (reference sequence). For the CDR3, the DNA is TGTGCCAGCAGCCCGACGGGGGCCCTTAGAGTGGATAATGAGCAGTACTTC. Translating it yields CASSPTGALRVDNEQYF.

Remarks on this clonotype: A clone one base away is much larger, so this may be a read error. DNA for the CDR3: TGTGCCAGCAGCCGACAGGGGAGGGGCACAGATACGCAGTATTTT. This codes for CASSRQGRGTDTQYF. V gene TRBV3-1 combines with J gene TRBJ2-3; the D gene is possibly TRBD1 (8 bases). V lost 4 bases to trimming and J lost 1 base, with 12 bases between them. Germline V gene lookup returns CDR1 LGHDT and CDR2 YNNKEL (reference sequence). This CDR3 contains 15 residues.

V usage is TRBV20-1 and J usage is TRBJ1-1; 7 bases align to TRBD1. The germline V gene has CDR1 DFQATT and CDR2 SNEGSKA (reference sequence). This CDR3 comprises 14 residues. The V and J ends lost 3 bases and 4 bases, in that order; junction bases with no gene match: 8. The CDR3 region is CSASSQGEFTEAFF. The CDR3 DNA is TGCAGTGCTAGTTCCCAGGGGGAGTTCACTGAAGCTTTCTTT.

The CDR3 DNA reads TGTGCCAGCAGCTTAGAGCGAAATACCTACAATGAGCAGTTCTTC. It yields the protein CASSLERNTYNEQFF. The chain links TRBV7-2 to TRBJ2-1; D not certain. With 1 base removed from V and 2 bases from J, the gap between germline ends came to 9 bases. The germline V gene has CDR1 SGHTA and CDR2 FQGNSA. There are 15 residues in the CDR3.

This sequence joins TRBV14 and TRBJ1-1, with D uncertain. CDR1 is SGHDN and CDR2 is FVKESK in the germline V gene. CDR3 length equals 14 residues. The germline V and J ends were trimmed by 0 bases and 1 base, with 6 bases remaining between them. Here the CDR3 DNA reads TGTGCCAGCAGCCAAGAGGTGTCGAACACTGAAGCTTTCTTT. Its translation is CASSQEVSNTEAFF.

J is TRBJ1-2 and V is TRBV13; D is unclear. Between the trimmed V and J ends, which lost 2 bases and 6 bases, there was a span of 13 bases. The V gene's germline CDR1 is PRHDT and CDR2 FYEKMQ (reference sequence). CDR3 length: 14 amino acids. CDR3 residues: CASSLLARRDGYTF. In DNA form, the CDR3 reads TGTGCCAGCAGCTTATTGGCCAGGCGGGATGGCTACACCTTC. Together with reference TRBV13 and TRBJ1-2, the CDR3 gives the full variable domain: AAGVIQSPRHLIKEKRETATLKCYPIPRHDTVYWYQQGPGQDPQFLISFYEKMQSDKGSIPDRFSAQQFSDYHSELNMSSLELGDSALYFCASSLLARRDGYTFGSGTRLTVV.

This CDR3 is CASSQDQGVYEQYF. The CDR3 nucleotides read TGCGCCAGCAGCCAAGACCAGGGTGTCTACGAGCAGTACTTC. This chain joins TRBV4-3 and TRBJ2-7, with D perhaps TRBD1 (5 bases). There are 14 residues in the CDR3. Germline CDR1 LGHNA, CDR2 YSLEER. V was trimmed by 0 bases and J by 3 bases, leaving 9 bases between them.

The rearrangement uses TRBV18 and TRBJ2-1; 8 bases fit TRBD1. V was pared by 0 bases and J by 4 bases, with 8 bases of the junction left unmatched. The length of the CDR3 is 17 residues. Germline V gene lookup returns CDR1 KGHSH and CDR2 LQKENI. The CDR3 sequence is CASSPPIGQGNYNEQFF. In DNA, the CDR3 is TGTGCCAGCTCACCACCAATAGGACAGGGAAATTACAATGAGCAGTTCTTC.

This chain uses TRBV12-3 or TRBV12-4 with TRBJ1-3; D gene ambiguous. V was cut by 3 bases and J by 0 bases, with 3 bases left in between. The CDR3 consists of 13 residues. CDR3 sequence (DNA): TGTGCCAGCAGTTTTTTCTCTGGAAACACCATATATTTT. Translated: CASSFFSGNTIYF.

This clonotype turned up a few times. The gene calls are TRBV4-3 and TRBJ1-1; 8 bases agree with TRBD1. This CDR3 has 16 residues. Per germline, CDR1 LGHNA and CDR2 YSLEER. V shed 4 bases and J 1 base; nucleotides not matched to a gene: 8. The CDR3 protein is CASSPTGTGPNTEAFF. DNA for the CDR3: TGCGCCAGCAGCCCGACCGGGACAGGACCGAACACTGAAGCTTTCTTT.

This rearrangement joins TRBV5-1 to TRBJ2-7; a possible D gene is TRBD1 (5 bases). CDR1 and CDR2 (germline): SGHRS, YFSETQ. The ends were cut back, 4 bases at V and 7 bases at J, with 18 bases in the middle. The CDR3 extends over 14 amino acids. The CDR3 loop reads CASSPRQYYNEQYF. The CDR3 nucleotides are TGCGCCAGCAGCCCCCGACAGTACTACAATGAGCAGTACTTC. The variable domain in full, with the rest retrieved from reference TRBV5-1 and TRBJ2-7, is KAGVTQTPRYLIKTRGQQVTLSCSPISGHRSVSWYQQTPGQGLQFLFEYFSETQRNKGNFPGRFSGRQFSNSRSEMNVSTLELGDSALYLCASSPRQYYNEQYFGPGTRLTVT.

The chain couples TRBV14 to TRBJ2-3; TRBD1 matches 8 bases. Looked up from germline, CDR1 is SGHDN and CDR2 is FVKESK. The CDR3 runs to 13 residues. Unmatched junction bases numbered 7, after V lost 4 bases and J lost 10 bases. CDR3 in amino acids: CASSPNRGDAQYF. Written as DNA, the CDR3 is TGTGCCAGCAGCCCGAACAGGGGGGATGCGCAGTATTTT.